Listed here are 27 T cell receptor beta chains from one sample, sequenced in a study of T-cell reconstitution after alpha-beta-depleted transplantation in children. Unique molecular identifiers were used to barcode this TCRbeta library. TCRdb used MiXCR to reprocess the PCR reads, holding one entry per CDR3 protein. The sample lists about 27,000 distinct CDR3 sequences, about 5.8% seen once, with approximately 7% in the top ten. Material: PBMCs, mostly from graft donor cells, obtained 180 days after TCRalphabeta/CD19-depleted stem cell transplant. The receptors here all came from a male patient aged 10 to 17 who had a stem cell transplant for acute myeloid leukemia, so the T cells may come from the graft donor.

This clonotype was picked up many times. This rearrangement joins TRBV7-2 to TRBJ2-1; no firm D call. Between the trimmed V and J ends, which lost 1 base and 9 bases, there was a span of 10 bases. CDR3 length: 13 amino acids. The V gene's germline CDR1 is SGHTA and CDR2 FQGNSA. The CDR3 sequence is CASSLERALEQFF. CDR3 DNA sequence: TGTGCCAGCAGCTTAGAAAGGGCCCTTGAGCAGTTCTTC.

V and J are TRBV4-1 and TRBJ2-7; D gene unclear. The CDR3 sequence is 15 residues long. In germline, CDR1 is MGHRA, CDR2 YSYEKL. V was shortened by 0 bases and J by 2 bases, with 11 bases between the two germline ends. The CDR3 spells CASSQEGSGTYEQYF. CDR3 DNA sequence: TGCGCCAGCAGCCAAGAGGGCAGTGGGACCTACGAGCAGTACTTC.

This clonotype was observed at least ten times. The chain couples TRBV24-1 to TRBJ2-3, with D tentatively TRBD2 (5 bases). V lost 4 bases and J 4 bases, leaving 11 bases between the germline ends. Germline V CDR1 and CDR2: KGHDR, SFDVKD. There are 14 residues in the CDR3. The CDR3, as DNA: TGTGCCACCAGTGAAGCCATCGGGGCAGATACGCAGTATTTT. It translates to CATSEAIGADTQYF.

The chain couples TRBV11-2 to TRBJ1-1; no clear D. This CDR3 is 16 amino acids long. V gave up 1 base and J gave up 1 base, with 13 bases separating them. Germline V lookup: CDR1 SGHAT, CDR2 FQNNGV. This CDR3 is CASSLGPPDRNTEAFF. The CDR3 DNA reads as TGTGCCAGCAGCTTAGGACCGCCGGACCGGAACACTGAAGCTTTCTTT.

This clonotype was counted ten times or more. The DNA for the CDR3 is TGCAGTGCTAGCGGGCAGGGGGCGGGTCAGCCCCAGCATTTT. Translating gives CSASGQGAGQPQHF. V is TRBV20-1 and J is TRBJ1-5; 8 bases are shared with TRBD1. This CDR3 is built from 14 residues. Germline loops: CDR1 DFQATT, CDR2 SNEGSKA (reference sequence). After removal of 3 bases from V and 6 bases from J, the junction contained 7 bases not matched to a gene.

This clonotype was counted ten times or more. The V and J genes are TRBV20-1 and TRBJ1-1, with a possible D match to TRBD1 (5 bases). The CDR3 totals 13 residues. CDR1 and CDR2 (germline): DFQATT, SNEGSKA (reference sequence). V was cut by 6 bases and J by 4 bases, with 15 bases left in between. DNA for the CDR3: TGCAGTGCCCTGAGAGCGGGGGGCACTGAAGCTTTCTTT. This sequence encodes CSALRAGGTEAFF.

This clonotype showed up many times. The chain carries TRBV5-1 and TRBJ2-1, with unresolved D. The CDR3 runs to 14 residues. Between the trimmed V and J ends, which lost 0 bases and 0 bases, there was a span of 4 bases. Per germline, CDR1 SGHRS and CDR2 YFSETQ. The CDR3 DNA is TGCGCCAGCAGCTTGGAGCTCTCCTACAATGAGCAGTTCTTC. Residues: CASSLELSYNEQFF.

This clonotype was observed at least ten times. The chain links TRBV2 to TRBJ2-1; 12 bases agree with TRBD1. The CDR3 has 15 amino acids. J gave up 9 bases and V 6 bases, and 9 bases lay outside the gene matches. Germline V gene lookup returns CDR1 SNHLY and CDR2 FYNNEI. In DNA form, the CDR3 reads TGTGCCAGCAGCTTTTCCCGGGACAGGGGGCTTGAGCAGTTCTTC. Amino acid sequence: CASSFSRDRGLEQFF.

This clonotype was seen at least ten times. The gene calls are TRBV29-1 and TRBJ2-1; the match to TRBD2 covers 11 bases. V lost 3 bases and J lost 8; bases outside the gene matches: 6. Germline lookup yields CDR1 SQVTM and CDR2 ANQGSEA. The CDR3 extends over 14 amino acids. This CDR3 reads CSVDSGRAIYEQFF. The DNA for the CDR3 is TGCAGCGTTGATAGCGGGAGGGCCATTTATGAGCAGTTCTTC.

This clonotype occurred many times. This chain joins TRBV24-1 and TRBJ2-1, with TRBD1 as a possible D gene (5 bases). The CDR3 runs to 14 residues. Trimming removed 4 bases at V and 1 base at J, with 7 bases between. Germline loops: CDR1 KGHDR, CDR2 SFDVKD. CDR3 DNA sequence: TGTGCCACCAGTGACGCAGGGTCCTACAATGAGCAGTTCTTC. Its translation: CATSDAGSYNEQFF.

This clonotype was picked up many times. This chain joins TRBV28 and TRBJ1-2, with D possibly TRBD1 on 6 matching bases. The V gene lost 6 bases and the J gene lost 2 bases, with 16 bases spanning the gap. Germline V gene lookup returns CDR1 MDHEN and CDR2 SYDVKM. The CDR3 runs 15 residues. CDR3 residues: CASSPGGAINYGYTF. The CDR3, as DNA: TGTGCCAGCAGCCCCGGGGGGGCTATCAACTATGGCTACACCTTC.

Only a few counts were recorded for this clonotype. This sequence joins TRBV3-1 and TRBJ2-7; TRBD2 matches 11 bases. The trim removed 11 bases at V and 0 bases at J, leaving 15 bases unmatched. CDR1 is LGHDT, CDR2 YNNKEL, per germline (reference sequence). This CDR3 spans 17 amino acids. CDR3 loop: CASTLTTGTSGSYEQYF. Written as DNA, the CDR3 is TGTGCCTCCACCCTCACCACCGGGACTAGCGGCTCCTACGAGCAGTACTTC.

This clonotype was seen many times. This chain uses TRBV18 with TRBJ2-5, with a possible D match to TRBD2 (5 bases). Germline CDR1 KGHSH, CDR2 LQKENI. The ends were cut back, 6 bases at V and 2 bases at J, with 19 bases in the middle. This CDR3 is built from 16 residues. The CDR3 DNA reads as TGTGCCAGCTCGCTGCTGGACTCCCAACTTCAAGAGACCCAGTACTTC. Amino acids: CASSLLDSQLQETQYF.

This clonotype was seen many times. This chain uses TRBV7-8 with TRBJ2-7; D gene unclear. This CDR3 is built from 14 residues. CDR1 is SGHVS, CDR2 FQNEAQ, per germline. V shed 0 bases and J shed 2 bases, with 8 bases lying between them. In DNA form, the CDR3 reads TGTGCCAGCAGCTTAGCTTCTCTAACCTACGAGCAGTACTTC. It specifies CASSLASLTYEQYF.

This clonotype was observed a handful of times. The chain carries TRBV7-2 and TRBJ2-1, with D possibly matching TRBD2 (5 bases). Germline CDR1 SGHTA, CDR2 FQGNSA. This CDR3 contains 13 residues. Trimming cost V 1 base and J 4 bases, with 5 bases left between them. DNA for the CDR3: TGTGCCAGCAGCTTAGGGGAGTACAATGAGCAGTTCTTC. This sequence encodes CASSLGEYNEQFF.

This clonotype has ten or more counts. The chain combines TRBV20-1 with TRBJ2-6, with 7 bases matching TRBD1. V gave up 3 bases and J gave up 4 bases; unmatched junction bases: 12. CDR1 is DFQATT, CDR2 SNEGSKA, per germline (reference sequence). The CDR3 sequence is 17 residues long. This CDR3 is CSASPGGSALGANVLTF. In DNA form, the CDR3 reads TGCAGTGCTAGTCCAGGGGGATCCGCCCTAGGGGCCAACGTCCTGACTTTC.

This clonotype showed up many times. The J gene is TRBJ2-5, the V gene TRBV3-1, with D tentatively TRBD1 or TRBD2 (6 bases each). The CDR3 is made up of 15 amino acids. The germline V gene has CDR1 LGHDT and CDR2 YNNKEL (reference sequence). V shed 2 bases and J shed 5 bases, with 15 bases lying between them. The CDR3 here is CASSQRGGSEETQYF. The CDR3 DNA sequence: TGTGCCAGCAGCCAAAGAGGGGGGAGCGAGGAGACCCAGTACTTC.

This clonotype was detected ten times or more. Here the CDR3 DNA reads TGTGCCAGCAGCTTCCTCTACAATGAGCAGTTCTTC. Translation: CASSFLYNEQFF. The chain has TRBV7-2 and TRBJ2-1; no firm D call. Germline-derived CDR1 and CDR2 are SGHTA and FQGNSA. This CDR3 has 12 amino acids. Trimming pared 3 bases from V and 3 bases from J, leaving 3 bases between. Full variable domain (missing parts from reference TRBV7-2 and TRBJ2-1): GAGVSQSPSNKVTEKGKDVELRCDPISGHTALYWYRQSLGQGLEFLIYFQGNSAPDKSGLPSDRFSAERTGGSVSTLTIQRTQQEDSAVYLCASSFLYNEQFFGPGTRLTVL.

This clonotype was counted at least ten times. V is TRBV12-3 or TRBV12-4 and J is TRBJ1-5, with D unclear. The CDR3 consists of 13 residues. V lost 10 bases and J lost 5, with 15 bases in between. Written as DNA, the CDR3 is TGTGCCACGGCTATGAGAGACGATCAGCCCCAGCATTTT. Its translation: CATAMRDDQPQHF.

The table lists this clonotype with many counts. The V gene is TRBV7-9, the J gene TRBJ2-2, with D possibly matching TRBD2 (7 bases). The CDR3 is 16 residues long. V lost 5 bases to trimming and J lost 0 bases, with 13 bases between them. Germline-derived CDR1 and CDR2 are SEHNR and FQNEAQ (reference sequence). The CDR3 DNA follows: TGTGCCAGCAGCCCGGGCGGGGGCACGAACACCGGGGAGCTGTTTTTT. Translated: CASSPGGGTNTGELFF.

In this sample, this clonotype turned up many times. V usage is TRBV19 and J usage is TRBJ1-1; tentatively, D is TRBD1 (6 bases). The ends were cut back, 5 bases at V and 7 bases at J, with 14 bases in the middle. This CDR3 has 13 amino acids. The V gene's germline CDR1 is LNHDA and CDR2 SQIVND (reference sequence). The chain's CDR3 is CASSSTGIGEAFF. The CDR3 nucleotides read TGTGCCAGTAGTTCCACAGGGATTGGTGAAGCTTTCTTT.

This clonotype came up many times. The chain joins TRBV7-2 to TRBJ2-2, with 11 positions matching TRBD1. Germline CDR1 SGHTA, CDR2 FQGNSA. The CDR3 sequence is 17 residues long. J gave up 6 bases and V 5 bases, and 11 bases lay outside the gene matches. Written as DNA, the CDR3 is TGTGCCAGCAGCCCACGGGACAGGGGGGTTATAGCCGGGGAGCTGTTTTTT. Translating it yields CASSPRDRGVIAGELFF.

There are many counts of this clonotype. The gene calls are TRBV29-1 and TRBJ1-1; TRBD1 might be the D (5 bases). The V gene lost 2 bases and the J gene lost 4 bases, with 11 bases spanning the gap. The CDR3 runs 13 residues. Germline V gives CDR1 SQVTM, CDR2 ANQGSEA. In nucleotides, the CDR3 is TGCAGCGTTGAAAGGGGAGACGGCACTGAAGCTTTCTTT. It is translated as CSVERGDGTEAFF.

This clonotype turned up a few times. A much more abundant neighbour one base away suggests this may be a read error. The gene calls are TRBV7-9 and TRBJ2-1, with 10 bases identical to TRBD2. In germline, CDR1 is SEHNR, CDR2 FQNEAQ (reference sequence). This CDR3 comprises 15 residues. Trimming at V came to 7 bases and at J to 4 bases, leaving 7 bases not matched to a gene. The CDR3 sequence: CASNPGTSAYNEQFF. The DNA of the CDR3 is TGTGCCAGCAACCCCGGGACTAGCGCTTACAATGAGCAGTTCTTC.

This clonotype was counted ten times or more. The chain recombines TRBV4-3 with TRBJ1-1; possible D gene TRBD1, 5 bases. The V gene's germline CDR1 is LGHNA and CDR2 YSLEER. The CDR3 consists of 12 residues. Trimming removed 3 bases from V and 10 bases from J, with 12 bases in between. The CDR3 DNA sequence: TGCGCCAGCAGCCATCAGGGTGAGGGAGCTTTCTTT. Amino acid sequence: CASSHQGEGAFF.

This clonotype was recorded many times. The chain employs TRBV7-3 and TRBJ2-1; 12 bases agree with TRBD2. CDR3 length: 14 amino acids. CDR1 and CDR2 from the germline V gene are SGHTA and FQGTGA. V was clipped by 4 bases and J by 9 bases; unmatched bases: 4. CDR3 protein: CASSSGLAGPEQFF. CDR3 nucleotides: TGTGCCAGCAGCTCCGGACTAGCGGGACCTGAGCAGTTCTTC. Combining the CDR3 with reference TRBV7-3 and TRBJ2-1 gives the whole variable domain GAGVSQTPSNKVTEKGKYVELRCDPISGHTALYWYRQSLGQGPEFLIYFQGTGAADDSGLPNDRFFAVRPEGSVSTLKIQRTERGDSAVYLCASSSGLAGPEQFFGPGTRLTVL.

This clonotype came up many times. This chain joins TRBV9 and TRBJ2-4, with D maybe TRBD1 (5 bases). V lost 2 bases and J 10 bases, leaving 13 bases between the germline ends. In germline, CDR1 is SGDLS, CDR2 YYNGEE. The CDR3 contains 13 residues. The CDR3 nucleotides read TGTGCCAGCAGCGTGAACACCCAGGGAATTCAGTACTTC. This sequence encodes CASSVNTQGIQYF.